This TCR beta chain derives from a study of cytomegalovirus exposure and HLA in healthy donors. Both 60 Vbeta primers and 13 Jbeta primers went into the PCR. TCRdb keeps only in-frame clones here, not all; method: immunoSEQ multiplex PCR. The top ten clones hold 10% of a sample with fewer than 250,000 clones, about four fifths of them seen once. General study results and limits: Both high specificity and high sensitivity reportedly marked the classifier's diagnosis of cytomegalovirus status. HLA allele associations emerged for around 16,000 TCR beta sequences in a later analysis, at 0.05 false discovery rate. Sequencing depth across donors, presence/absence analyses assumed, was roughly uniform. Being indistinguishable, some V segments were excluded, TRBV6-2 and TRBV6-3 among them.

On this clone: Its antigen is not identified.

The V and J ends lost 2 bases and 2 bases, in that order; junction bases with no gene match: 6. Germline CDR1 and CDR2: LGHNA and YNFKEQ. The CDR3 contains 16 residues. What was sequenced was PBMCs. The sequence was collected from a woman aged 50 to 60 in good health and CMV-seropositive. This sequence joins TRBV4-2 and TRBJ1-2; 9 bases match TRBD1. The CDR3 is CASSQQGQGGNYGYTF. The CDR3, as DNA: TGTGCCAGCAGCCAACAGGGACAGGGTGGAAACTATGGCTACACCTTC.